Sequencing of this TCR beta chain was carried out in a study of blood T cell repertoires in COVID-19. Produced via immunoSEQ multiplex PCR; TCRdb's table is partial and in-frame only. Among 200,000 to 300,000 clones listed, about three quarters were seen once. Germline CDR1 is SEHNR and CDR2 is FQNEAQ (reference sequence). The CDR3 runs to 18 residues. V was pared by 0 bases and J by 3 bases, with 11 bases of the junction left unmatched. V usage is TRBV7-9 and J usage is TRBJ2-7; 10 bases line up with TRBD2. The clonotype comes from a woman aged 80 or older with acute or convalescent COVID-19. Sequenced: peripheral blood. The CDR3 DNA is TGTGCCAGCAGCTTAGCGACACTAGCGGGGAGAACCGTCTACGAGCAGTACTTC. Protein product: CASSLATLAGRTVYEQYF. The entire variable domain, with the rest obtained from reference TRBV7-9 and TRBJ2-7, is as follows: DTGVSQNPRHKITKRGQNVTFRCDPISEHNRLYWYRQTLGQGPEFLTYFQNEAQLEKSRLLSDRFSAERPKGSFSTLEIQRTEQGDSAMYLCASSLATLAGRTVYEQYFGPGTRLTVT.